Below, 32 T cell receptor beta chains from the same sample are listed, as sequenced in a study of blood T cell repertoires in COVID-19. Produced via immunoSEQ multiplex PCR; TCRdb's table is partial and in-frame only. The sample shows hundreds of thousands of clones, roughly 85% of them seen only once. Sample: peripheral blood. The receptors originated from a young woman with acute or convalescent COVID-19.

This chain links TRBV28 with TRBJ1-1; TRBD1 matches 7 bases. Losses at the gene ends were 5 bases for V and 1 base for J; bases not matched to a gene: 7. Germline CDR1 is MDHEN and CDR2 is SYDVKM. The CDR3 length is 15 residues. The CDR3 DNA reads TGTGCCAGCAGTGCCTACAGGGGAACGAACACTGAAGCTTTCTTT. Translated: CASSAYRGTNTEAFF.

The chain couples TRBV7-2 to TRBJ2-7; D ambiguous. Germline V gene data show CDR1 as SGHTA and CDR2 as FQGNSA. The CDR3 totals 13 residues. Trimming removed 4 bases from V and 0 bases from J, with 7 bases in between. The CDR3 coding sequence is TGTGCCAGCAGCTCCGCGGTCTCCTACGAGCAGTACTTC. Translated: CASSSAVSYEQYF.

This clone was seen a handful of times. V is TRBV20-1 and J is TRBJ1-2; 7 bases agree with TRBD1. The CDR3 spans 11 residues. After removal of 8 bases from V and 2 bases from J, the junction contained 2 bases not matched to a gene. Germline V gene lookup returns CDR1 DFQATT and CDR2 SNEGSKA (reference sequence). CDR3 in amino acids: CSTTGNYGYTF. CDR3 sequence (DNA): TGCAGTACGACAGGGAACTATGGCTACACCTTC.

V and J are TRBV21-1 and TRBJ1-1; the table's D call TRBD1 went unverified against the DNA. TRBV21-1 is termed a pseudogene. The CDR3 is 14 amino acids. This CDR3 is CASSPTGGSAEAFF. The CDR3 DNA sequence: TGTGCCAGCAGTCCCACAGGGGGCTCCGCTGAAGCTTTCTTT.

The chain joins TRBV24-1 to TRBJ2-5, with TRBD1 matching over 9 bases. There are 14 residues in the CDR3. CDR1 is KGHDR and CDR2 is SFDVKD in the germline V gene. The V gene end was trimmed by 7 bases and the J gene end by 4 bases; junction bases not matched to a gene: 6. The CDR3 bases are TGTGCCACCAGGGGGTCGACAGGGGGAGAGACCCAGTACTTC. Protein: CATRGSTGGETQYF.

V gene TRBV19 combines with J gene TRBJ1-2, with TRBD1 matching 8 bases. The CDR3 has 13 amino acids. CDR1 LNHDA and CDR2 SQIVND come from the germline V gene (reference sequence). J gave up 8 bases and V 7 bases, and 9 bases lay outside the gene matches. CDR3 in DNA: TGTGCCAGTATGTGGCAGGGGGCGTCAGGCTACACCTTC. The encoded protein is CASMWQGASGYTF.

A single count supports this clone. The chain carries TRBV27 and TRBJ2-7, with a tentative D call TRBD1 (6 bases). Trimming shortened V by 7 bases and J by 3 bases, and 13 bases separated the two germline ends. CDR3 length equals 13 residues. Germline CDR1 MNHEY, CDR2 SMNVEV (reference sequence). In DNA, the CDR3 is TGTGCCAGCATCCTGGACAGACGCTACGAGCAGTACTTC. It is translated as CASILDRRYEQYF.

This clone showed up just once. CDR3: CASSLRRTIFYNYGYTF. The CDR3 DNA reads as TGTGCCAGCAGCTTAAGACGGACAATCTTTTATAACTATGGCTACACCTTC. V usage is TRBV7-4 and J usage is TRBJ1-2; D may be TRBD1 (5 bases). CDR3 length: 17 residues. V lost 2 bases, J lost 1 base, and 17 bases lay in between. CDR1 is SGHVT and CDR2 is SQSDAQ in the germline V gene.

This sequence joins TRBV11-3 and TRBJ2-1, with 7 bases identical to TRBD1. This CDR3 region has 12 residues. Germline CDR1 SGHNT, CDR2 YENEEA. V gave up 5 bases and J gave up 8 bases; unmatched junction bases: 3. DNA of the CDR3: TGTGCCAGCAGCGTCACAGGGGATGAGCAGTTCTTC. This encodes CASSVTGDEQFF.

CDR3 nucleotide sequence: TGTGCCAGCAGCTTAGCAGGAGACACTGAAGCTTTCTTT. Its translation is CASSLAGDTEAFF. V gene TRBV7-7 combines with J gene TRBJ1-1; D gene uncertain. CDR1 is SSHAT and CDR2 is FNYEAQ in the germline V gene (reference sequence). This CDR3 region has 13 residues. Deletions cut 0 bases from V and 3 bases from J, with 5 bases between.

The chain carries TRBV5-1 and TRBJ2-1; TRBD2 matches at 8 bases. This CDR3 has 15 amino acids. Germline lookup yields CDR1 SGHRS and CDR2 YFSETQ. The CDR3 DNA reads TGCGCTAGCGGGGCAGGCGGGGGATCCTACAATGAGCAGTTCTTC. It specifies CASGAGGGSYNEQFF.

This chain's CDR3 is CASSLQGTNTGELFF. CDR3 coding DNA: TGTGCCAGCAGCTTGCAGGGGACCAACACCGGGGAGCTGTTTTTT. The chain combines TRBV11-1 with TRBJ2-2, with D possibly matching TRBD1 (6 bases). Trimming pared 3 bases from V and 2 bases from J, leaving 10 bases between. Per germline, CDR1 SGHAT and CDR2 FQDESV (reference sequence). The length of the CDR3 is 15 residues. Supplemented by reference TRBV11-1 and TRBJ2-2, the full variable domain reads EAEVAQSPRYKITEKSQAVAFWCDPISGHATLYWYRQILGQGPELLVQFQDESVVDDSQLPKDRFSAERLKGVDSTLKIQPAELGDSAMYLCASSLQGTNTGELFFGEGSRLTVL.

This rearrangement joins TRBV12-3 or TRBV12-4 to TRBJ1-4; D might be TRBD1 (6 bases). The CDR3 spans 12 residues. The V gene lost 5 bases and the J gene lost 13 bases, with 14 bases spanning the gap. CDR3 DNA sequence: TGTGCCAGCAGTCCCCCCGGACAGTTACTGTTTTTT. Encoded protein: CASSPPGQLLFF.

On this clone: The same CDR3 can be traced to other DNA sequences in this sample. The chain employs TRBV9 and TRBJ1-2; D remains ambiguous. The CDR3 runs 13 residues. Per the germline V gene, CDR1 is SGDLS and CDR2 is YYNGEE. Trimming shortened V by 2 bases and J by 2 bases, and 7 bases separated the two germline ends. CDR3: CASSVSGNYGYTF. CDR3 in DNA: TGTGCCAGCAGCGTCTCCGGGAACTATGGCTACACCTTC.

The genes are TRBV9 and TRBJ2-1; D is perhaps TRBD1 (6 bases). CDR1 is SGDLS and CDR2 is YYNGEE in the germline V gene. This CDR3 spans 13 amino acids. Deletions cut 3 bases from V and 6 bases from J, with 10 bases between. CDR3 sequence: CASSGGQPNEQFF. DNA for the CDR3: TGTGCCAGCAGCGGCGGACAGCCCAATGAGCAGTTCTTC.

The J gene is TRBJ1-1, the V gene TRBV30; possible D gene TRBD1, 6 bases. Germline CDR1 reads GTSNPN; CDR2 reads SVGIG (reference sequence). Between the trimmed V and J ends, which lost 4 bases and 6 bases, there was a span of 12 bases. This CDR3 comprises 12 residues. The chain's CDR3 is CAWTHRAAEAFF. CDR3 DNA: TGTGCCTGGACTCACAGGGCCGCTGAAGCTTTCTTT. Based on the CDR3 plus reference TRBV30 and TRBJ1-1, the full variable domain is SQTIHQWPATLVQPVGSPLSLECTVEGTSNPNLYWYRQAAGRGLQLLFYSVGIGQISSEVPQNLSASRPQDRQFILSSKKLLLSDSGFYLCAWTHRAAEAFFGQGTRLTVV.

This chain connects TRBV28 to TRBJ2-5; the match to TRBD1 covers 9 bases. The ends lost 6 bases at V and 4 bases at J; junction bases unmatched: 6. The germline gives CDR1 MDHEN, CDR2 SYDVKM. The CDR3 has 14 amino acids. Here the CDR3 reads CASSRGTGLETQYF. In nucleotides, the CDR3 is TGTGCCAGCAGCCGAGGGACAGGGCTAGAGACCCAGTACTTC.

The chain is built from TRBV5-8 and TRBJ1-6; D is unresolved. The CDR3 runs 12 residues. CDR1 is SGHTS, CDR2 YDEGEE, per germline. V dropped 2 bases and J dropped 10 bases, with 7 bases sitting between them. The CDR3 DNA reads as TGTGCCAGCAGCTTCAGAGGCTCACCCCTCCACTTT. Its protein is CASSFRGSPLHF.

This chain connects TRBV5-1 to TRBJ2-7, with D possibly being TRBD1 (5 bases). From germline, CDR1 is SGHRS and CDR2 YFSETQ. This CDR3 is 15 amino acids long. V dropped 0 bases and J dropped 3 bases, with 13 bases sitting between them. The CDR3 DNA reads TGCGCCAGCAGCTTGGGACGGCAGGGCGTCTACGAGCAGTACTTC. This encodes CASSLGRQGVYEQYF.

This clone appeared once. This sequence joins TRBV27 and TRBJ2-1; possibly TRBD1 for D (5 bases). The CDR3 has 12 residues. Deletions cut 8 bases from V and 8 bases from J, with 13 bases between. Germline CDR1 is MNHEY and CDR2 is SMNVEV (reference sequence). The CDR3 nucleotides are TGTGCCAGCGCCCACAGGTCCCATGAGCAGTTCTTC. Its translation: CASAHRSHEQFF.

The table lists this clone with a few counts. V usage is TRBV4-2 and J usage is TRBJ1-6; 8 bases line up with TRBD1. Germline V gene sequence: CDR1 LGHNA, CDR2 YNFKEQ. V lost 3 bases to trimming and J lost 9 bases; unmatched junction nucleotides: 16. The CDR3 runs 18 residues. The CDR3 coding sequence is TGTGCCAGCAGCCAGTTAATGGACAGGGCCCTTGGTGGTTCACCCCTCCACTTT. Protein: CASSQLMDRALGGSPLHF.

The gene calls are TRBV5-1 and TRBJ1-1, with 10 bases lining up with TRBD1. CDR3 length: 16 amino acids. CDR1 is SGHRS, CDR2 YFSETQ, per germline. V dropped 4 bases and J dropped 2; count of bases not matched to a gene: 8. The CDR3 nucleotides are TGCGCCAGCAGCCTTGACAGGACAGGGGGAAACACTGAAGCTTTCTTT. The encoded protein is CASSLDRTGGNTEAFF.

This clone has only one observation. This chain connects TRBV7-9 to TRBJ2-3; D may be TRBD1 (5 bases). The CDR3 loop spans 18 amino acids. CDR1 is SEHNR, CDR2 FQNEAQ, per germline (reference sequence). V shed 1 base and J shed 3 bases, with 20 bases lying between them. The CDR3 region has the DNA TGTGCCAGCAGCTTAGGTCGATCGGCTGACAGTCCGACAGATACGCAGTATTTT. Its protein product is CASSLGRSADSPTDTQYF.

This chain links TRBV18 with TRBJ1-2, with a possible D match to TRBD1 (6 bases). This CDR3 contains 15 residues. Germline assignment: CDR1 KGHSH and CDR2 LQKENI. The V end lost 4 bases, the J end lost 2 bases, and 14 bases lay between the germline ends. CDR3 protein: CASSLRGGLNYGYTF. The CDR3 DNA reads as TGTGCCAGCTCACTCCGAGGGGGTCTAAACTATGGCTACACCTTC.

This rearrangement joins TRBV30 to TRBJ2-1; TRBD2 agrees at 7 bases. CDR3 length: 14 amino acids. V shed 0 bases, J shed 9 bases, and the junction held 8 bases outside the gene matches. Germline values: CDR1 GTSNPN, CDR2 SVGIG (reference sequence). The CDR3 region has the DNA TGTGCCTGGAGTGTAGTCGGGCCGGGGGGTGAGCAGTTCTTC. Encoded protein: CAWSVVGPGGEQFF.

The J gene is TRBJ1-5, the V gene TRBV14, with 9 bases matching TRBD1. V shed 4 bases and J 3 bases; nucleotides not matched to a gene: 4. Germline V lookup: CDR1 SGHDN, CDR2 FVKESK. The CDR3 is made up of 15 amino acids. In DNA form, the CDR3 reads TGTGCCAGCAGCCTCGGGACAGGGCCCAATCAGCCCCAGCATTTT. Protein: CASSLGTGPNQPQHF.

This sequence joins TRBV9 and TRBJ1-2; 7 bases fit TRBD1. V lost 3 bases and J lost 7; bases outside the gene matches: 9. Germline values: CDR1 SGDLS, CDR2 YYNGEE. This CDR3 contains 14 residues. DNA for the CDR3: TGTGCCAGCAGCGGGACAGGCCCACTCGGTGGCTACACCTTC. It yields the protein CASSGTGPLGGYTF.

This chain joins TRBV7-3 and TRBJ2-2, with 9 bases identical to TRBD1. The V gene end was trimmed by 5 bases and the J gene end by 5 bases; junction bases not matched to a gene: 15. Germline lookup yields CDR1 SGHTA and CDR2 FQGTGA. CDR3 size: 18 residues. The DNA for the CDR3 is TGTGCCAGCAGCCCGGGGGACAGGGCGCTGTTGGGTACCGGGGAGCTGTTTTTT. The encoded protein is CASSPGDRALLGTGELFF. The full variable domain, in which reference TRBV7-3 and TRBJ2-2 provide the parts outside the CDR3, is GAGVSQTPSNKVTEKGKYVELRCDPISGHTALYWYRQSLGQGPEFLIYFQGTGAADDSGLPNDRFFAVRPEGSVSTLKIQRTERGDSAVYLCASSPGDRALLGTGELFFGEGSRLTVL.

This chain uses TRBV5-6 with TRBJ2-5, with TRBD2 as a possible D gene (7 bases). The CDR3 extends over 16 amino acids. Germline V gives CDR1 SGHDT, CDR2 YYEEEE. Trimming removed 3 bases at V and 5 bases at J, with 20 bases between. The CDR3 region is CASSSKGRGPLETQYF. For the CDR3, the DNA is TGTGCCAGCAGCTCCAAGGGGCGGGGGCCGTTGGAGACCCAGTACTTC.

This sequence joins TRBV5-1 and TRBJ2-7, with 11 nucleotides matching TRBD1. Germline V gene data show CDR1 as SGHRS and CDR2 as YFSETQ. Unmatched junction bases numbered 6, after V lost 0 bases and J lost 7 bases. This CDR3 comprises 15 residues. CDR3 protein: CASSLEGQGEGEQYF. The CDR3 nucleotides read TGCGCCAGCAGCTTGGAGGGACAGGGGGAGGGGGAGCAGTACTTC.

This clone is a singleton in its sample. The chain joins TRBV5-1 to TRBJ2-7; D gene uncertain. The CDR3 is made up of 16 amino acids. Germline CDR1 is SGHRS and CDR2 is YFSETQ. V lost 1 base and J 3 bases, leaving 17 bases between the germline ends. DNA for the CDR3: TGCGCCAGCAGCTTGATACAGCCCTTAGAACTCTACGAGCAGTACTTC. This codes for CASSLIQPLELYEQYF.

This clone was detected once. This chain links TRBV24-1 with TRBJ2-1; 10 bases line up with TRBD2. This CDR3 region has 15 residues. Germline CDR1 KGHDR, CDR2 SFDVKD. Unmatched junction bases numbered 5, after V lost 0 bases and J lost 10 bases. The DNA for the CDR3 is TGTGCCACCAGTGATTTGCCTAGCGGGAGAACCGAGCAGTTCTTC. It is translated as CATSDLPSGRTEQFF.